This T cell receptor beta chain was retrieved from a study of graft-versus-host responses after intestinal transplantation. Study details: All recipients were given anti-thymocyte globulin induction, and tacrolimus and steroids were then administered for roughly 3 years. Overall study results and limits: Some GvH clones appeared in ileal mucosa or blood before recipient bone marrow.

Labeling with CFSE marked around 200,000 responder cells, which were plated with around 200,000 irradiated, violet-dye-labeled stimulator cells. At the end of the reaction, proliferating CFSE-low CD3+CD4+ and CD3+CD8+ responders were sorted. The repertoire was sequenced with immunoSEQ multiplex PCR; TCRdb's copy has only in-frame clones and lacks some. The top ten hold 3.7% of the sample, which has around 15,000 clones, 30% to 40% seen once. Germline CDR1 and CDR2: SGHNT and YYREEE (reference sequence). This CDR3 has 14 residues. With V trimmed by 2 bases and J by 8 bases, 3 bases remained unmatched.

This TCR derives from a human patient who received an intestinal transplant. V is TRBV5-4 and J is TRBJ2-1; TRBD2 matches at 11 bases. The source material was alloreactive CD4+ T cells from a mixed lymphocyte reaction culture, sampled before intestinal transplant. Subset: CFSE-low proliferating T cells sorted from approximately 6-day pre-transplant mixed lymphocyte reaction (GvH or HvG direction). CDR3 nucleotides: TGTGCCAGCAGCTTTAGCGGGGGGGCCTATGAGCAGTTCTTC. Its translation is CASSFSGGAYEQFF.